These 32 T cell receptor beta chains originate from one sample sequenced in a study of regulatory T cells in long-lasting Graves disease listed by TCRdb under 2021. The time point label here, explained by the study, means: newly diagnosed GD, antithyroid drugs for less than 3 months. RNA was extracted from PBMCs in TRIzol for both TCR sequencing and RNA sequencing. Libraries were built with multiplex PCR. The listed sequencing device is Illumina HiSeq 4000. To build TCR beta libraries, CDR3 regions were amplified by Arm-PCR using iRepertoire HTBI primers. TCRdb redid the processing of the public reads, applying fastp at Q25 and MiXCR, and retained in-frame beta chains. Rows merge per CDR3 protein into single entries with the most common DNA and genes. Present in this sample are hundreds of thousands of distinct CDR3 sequences, approximately 13% of which were seen just once. 8% to 10% of the sample comes from the top ten.

The same data also went into a second study, on T cells in Graves' hyperthyroidism and ophthalmopathy.

The sequencing here drew on peripheral blood mononuclear cells (PBMCs), taken at new diagnosis, from a patient treated with antithyroid drugs. Every receptor here comes from a man aged 25 to 40 with Graves disease. Donor details come from another sample of the same person, matched by shared clones.

Concerning this clonotype: This likely came from a read error, as a far larger clone is one base away. The rearrangement uses TRBV12-3 or TRBV12-4 and TRBJ2-5, with 14 bases matching TRBD2. This CDR3 is 16 amino acids long. The CDR3 region is CAISEGLAGVQKTQYF. DNA for the CDR3: TGTGCCATCAGTGAGGGACTAGCGGGAGTGCAAAAGACCCAGTACTTC.

This clonotype was recorded at least ten times. This chain uses TRBV20-1 with TRBJ2-2; no clear D. V dropped 6 bases and J dropped 4 bases, with 6 bases sitting between them. CDR1 is DFQATT, CDR2 SNEGSKA, per germline (reference sequence). This CDR3 spans 11 amino acids. CDR3 protein: CSAGITGELFF. CDR3 sequence (DNA): TGCAGTGCGGGAATCACCGGGGAGCTGTTTTTT.

This clonotype was detected many times. The chain joins TRBV15 to TRBJ2-5; D possibly corresponds to TRBD2 (5 bases). This CDR3 comprises 15 residues. The germline V gene has CDR1 LNHNV and CDR2 YYDKDF (reference sequence). V was trimmed by 3 bases and J by 0 bases, leaving 11 bases between them. Here the CDR3 reads CATSSPSGYQETQYF. DNA of the CDR3: TGTGCCACCAGCAGCCCGTCGGGGTACCAAGAGACCCAGTACTTC.

This chain uses TRBV3-1 with TRBJ2-5; 13 bases line up with TRBD2. CDR1 is LGHDT, CDR2 YNNKEL, per germline (reference sequence). CDR3 length: 18 amino acids. V trimming: 1 base; J trimming: 0 bases; junction bases outside the gene matches: 5. This CDR3 is CASSQGSLAGGYQETQYF. CDR3 sequence (DNA): TGTGCCAGCAGCCAAGGGTCACTAGCGGGGGGGTACCAAGAGACCCAGTACTTC.

This clonotype was observed many times. A read error may account for a junction end that differs from germline. The chain links TRBV24-1 to TRBJ2-1; D not resolved. CDR3 length equals 13 residues. Germline-derived CDR1 and CDR2 are KGHDR and SFDVKD. The CDR3 sequence: CATSRPSSNEQFF. Here the CDR3 DNA reads TGTGCCACCAGCCGCCCCTCCTCCAATGAGCAGTTCTTC.

This clonotype was found many times. The rearrangement joins TRBV20-1 to TRBJ1-1; D may be TRBD1 (5 bases). V lost 3 bases to trimming and J lost 7 bases, with 15 bases between them. Per the germline V gene, CDR1 is DFQATT and CDR2 is SNEGSKA (reference sequence). The CDR3 sequence is 13 residues long. The CDR3 sequence is CSASPRLGGEAFF. The CDR3 nucleotides read TGCAGTGCTAGTCCGAGACTGGGGGGTGAAGCTTTCTTT.

This clonotype has ten or more counts. The V gene is TRBV7-8, the J gene TRBJ2-1; TRBD1 aligns across 10 bases. From germline, CDR1 is SGHVS and CDR2 FQNEAQ. The CDR3 sequence is 17 residues long. J gave up 4 bases and V 3 bases, and 9 bases lay outside the gene matches. The CDR3, as DNA: TGTGCCAGCAGCTTTATCCCGGGACAGGGGCCGTACAATGAGCAGTTCTTC. It yields the protein CASSFIPGQGPYNEQFF.

This clonotype was seen ten or more times. This CDR3 is CATSDPGGDRVITGELFF. CDR3 in DNA: TGTGCCACCAGTGATCCCGGCGGAGACAGGGTCATCACCGGGGAGCTGTTTTTT. The rearrangement links TRBV24-1 to TRBJ2-2; 7 nucleotides agree with TRBD1. The CDR3 sequence is 18 residues long. Germline CDR1 reads KGHDR; CDR2 reads SFDVKD. V lost 3 bases, J lost 4 bases, and 13 bases stayed unmatched.

Many counts were recorded for this clonotype. This chain joins TRBV29-1 and TRBJ2-7, with 9 bases fitting TRBD2. The CDR3 is 15 residues long. Germline CDR1 and CDR2: SQVTM and ANQGSEA. The junction had 16 bases not matched to a gene; V was cut back by 6 bases and J by 7 bases. DNA of the CDR3: TGCAGCGTCCTCCCTGGTAGCGGGGGTCTGGGGGAGCAGTACTTC. Translated, it gives CSVLPGSGGLGEQYF.

This clonotype was detected many times. J is TRBJ2-5 and V is TRBV29-1; 10 nucleotides agree with TRBD2. CDR1 and CDR2 (germline): SQVTM, ANQGSEA. The ends lost 2 bases at V and 4 bases at J; junction bases unmatched: 7. The CDR3 totals 15 residues. DNA of the CDR3: TGCAGCGTTGAACGCGACTTAGCGGGAGGAGAGACCCAGTACTTC. Its translation is CSVERDLAGGETQYF. The full variable domain, with the rest looked up from reference TRBV29-1 and TRBJ2-5, is SAVISQKPSRDICQRGTSLTIQCQVDSQVTMMFWYRQQPGQSLTLIATANQGSEATYESGFVIDKFPISRPNLTFSTLTVSNMSPEDSSIYLCSVERDLAGGETQYFGPGTRLLVL.

The sample holds many counts of this clonotype. The chain links TRBV27 to TRBJ1-6; D not certain. The CDR3 is 14 amino acids. The germline V and J ends were trimmed by 3 bases and 0 bases, with 3 bases remaining between them. The germline CDR1 and CDR2 sequences are MNHEY and SMNVEV (reference sequence). The CDR3 DNA is TGTGCCAGCAGTTTCGGCTCCTATAATTCACCCCTCCACTTT. This translates into CASSFGSYNSPLHF.

Ten or more counts support this clonotype. The chain carries TRBV12-3 or TRBV12-4 and TRBJ2-7, with D possibly matching TRBD2 (7 bases). V shed 6 bases and J shed 5 bases, with 11 bases lying between them. The CDR3 extends over 12 amino acids. The CDR3 region is CASRGGGHEQYF. The CDR3 nucleotides read TGTGCCAGCAGGGGGGGGGGCCACGAGCAGTACTTC.

This clonotype occurred many times. The chain uses TRBV18 and TRBJ2-3; D is perhaps TRBD1 or TRBD2 (5 bases each). V was cut by 5 bases and J by 4 bases, with 10 bases left in between. This CDR3 region has 13 residues. Germline V gene data show CDR1 as KGHSH and CDR2 as LQKENI. CDR3 sequence: CASSYGASDTQYF. The CDR3 region has the DNA TGTGCCAGCTCATACGGGGCCTCAGATACGCAGTATTTT.

The sample holds a few counts of this clonotype. The chain is built from TRBV5-1 and TRBJ2-5; D uncertain. Germline CDR1 reads SGHRS; CDR2 reads YFSETQ. This CDR3 region has 11 residues. V was shortened by 6 bases and J by 5 bases, with 8 bases between the two germline ends. The DNA for the CDR3 is TGCGCCAGCATTGGGGATGAGACCCAGTACTTC. Translating gives CASIGDETQYF.

The gene calls are TRBV11-2 and TRBJ2-2; D ambiguous. Germline V gene data show CDR1 as SGHAT and CDR2 as FQNNGV. CDR3 length equals 15 residues. V was trimmed by 0 bases and J by 6 bases, leaving 11 bases between them. CDR3 in amino acids: CASSLDRARSGELFF. The CDR3 nucleotides are TGTGCCAGCAGCTTAGATCGGGCTAGATCCGGGGAGCTGTTTTTT.

The chain links TRBV19 to TRBJ1-6, with D unclear. Trimming shortened V by 5 bases and J by 9 bases, and 8 bases separated the two germline ends. Germline V gives CDR1 LNHDA, CDR2 SQIVND (reference sequence). The CDR3 covers 12 residues. The DNA for the CDR3 is TGTGCCAGTAGTTCCTGGGGTTCACCCCTCCACTTT. This codes for CASSSWGSPLHF.

The V and J genes are TRBV13 and TRBJ1-2; D not certain. The CDR3 sequence is 15 residues long. Germline CDR1 and CDR2: PRHDT and FYEKMQ (reference sequence). V gave up 5 bases and J gave up 1 base, with 14 bases separating them. The CDR3 DNA is TGTGCCAGCAGCAAAGGCGGGAAAGGTAACTATGGCTACACCTTC. Residues: CASSKGGKGNYGYTF.

This clonotype was observed many times. The chain couples TRBV20-1 to TRBJ2-3; the D is unclear. This CDR3 region has 14 residues. V lost 0 bases and J lost 4, with 11 bases in between. Per germline, CDR1 DFQATT and CDR2 SNEGSKA (reference sequence). In nucleotides, the CDR3 is TGCAGTGCTAGAGATCGGTACGGTGCAGATACGCAGTATTTT. It codes for CSARDRYGADTQYF.

As concerns this clonotype: This may be a read error, as it is one base from a much larger clone. This rearrangement joins TRBV5-1 to TRBJ2-5; unclear D gene. Germline lookup yields CDR1 SGHRS and CDR2 YFSETQ. The CDR3 sequence is 14 residues long. The CDR3: CASSLGLDQGTQYF. The CDR3 DNA reads as TGCGCCAGCAGCTTGGGACTGGACCAAGGGACCCAGTACTTC. Looking up the rest from reference TRBV5-1 and TRBJ2-5 gives the full variable domain: KAGVTQTPRYLIKTRGQQVTLSCSPISGHRSVSWYQQTPGQGLQFLFEYFSETQRNKGNFPGRFSGRQFSNSRSEMNVSTLELGDSALYLCASSLGLDQGTQYFGPGTRLLVL.

In this sample, this clonotype turned up a few times. This may be a read error: a much more frequent sequence differs by one nucleotide. The chain is built from TRBV12-3 or TRBV12-4 and TRBJ2-5, with D unresolved. V lost 6 bases and J 5 bases, leaving 10 bases between the germline ends. The CDR3 sequence is 12 residues long. The CDR3 spells CASRTPRETQYF. CDR3 coding DNA: TGTGCCAGCAGAACCCCCAGGGAGACCCAGTACTTC.

This clonotype was observed at least ten times. The rearrangement uses TRBV6-1 and TRBJ2-7, with TRBD1 matching over 7 bases. After removal of 5 bases from V and 0 bases from J, the junction contained 7 bases not matched to a gene. Germline V gives CDR1 MNHNS, CDR2 SASEGT. CDR3 length equals 15 residues. The CDR3 loop reads CASSQTGASSYEQYF. In DNA form, the CDR3 reads TGTGCCAGCAGTCAAACAGGGGCTAGCTCCTACGAGCAGTACTTC.

This clonotype was recorded at least ten times. This rearrangement joins TRBV27 to TRBJ2-7; 10 bases map to TRBD2. CDR3 length equals 18 residues. V shed 5 bases, J shed 0 bases, and the junction held 13 bases outside the gene matches. Germline V gene lookup returns CDR1 MNHEY and CDR2 SMNVEV (reference sequence). CDR3 DNA sequence: TGTGCCAGCAGTCCCGACACTGGACTAGCGGCAAGCTCCTACGAGCAGTACTTC. Translated, it gives CASSPDTGLAASSYEQYF.

The rearrangement uses TRBV20-1 and TRBJ1-6; maybe TRBD1 (6 bases). CDR1 is DFQATT and CDR2 is SNEGSKA in the germline V gene (reference sequence). With 6 bases removed from V and 6 bases from J, the gap between germline ends came to 18 bases. The CDR3 totals 15 residues. The CDR3 loop is CSALDRMGANSPLHF. In DNA, the CDR3 is TGCAGTGCCCTTGACAGGATGGGGGCTAATTCACCCCTCCACTTT.

This clonotype appeared many times. This rearrangement joins TRBV27 to TRBJ2-7; 10 nucleotides agree with TRBD1. J gave up 2 bases and V 3 bases, and 10 bases lay outside the gene matches. This CDR3 is built from 17 residues. Germline V gene sequence: CDR1 MNHEY, CDR2 SMNVEV (reference sequence). CDR3 loop: CASSFKPPGQGPYEQYF. The CDR3 nucleotides are TGTGCCAGCAGTTTCAAACCCCCGGGACAGGGGCCCTACGAGCAGTACTTC.

V usage is TRBV19 and J usage is TRBJ2-7; a weak D match, TRBD2 (6 bases). V lost 8 bases and J 6 bases, leaving 20 bases between the germline ends. The CDR3 sequence is 14 residues long. Per germline, CDR1 LNHDA and CDR2 SQIVND (reference sequence). This chain's CDR3 is CASASVGLVGEQYF. The CDR3 bases are TGTGCCAGTGCCTCAGTGGGACTGGTAGGCGAGCAGTACTTC.

Note on this clonotype: A much bigger clone sits one base away, suggesting this may be a read error. The chain links TRBV12-3 or TRBV12-4 to TRBJ2-2, with 12 positions matching TRBD2. The CDR3 covers 15 residues. V lost 5 bases to trimming and J lost 6 bases; unmatched junction nucleotides: 4. The CDR3 coding sequence is TGTGCCAGCAGTGGACTAGCGGGAAACCCCGGGGAGCTGTTTTTT. Protein: CASSGLAGNPGELFF.

This clonotype was recorded only once. A far larger clone is one nucleotide away, so this likely arose from a read error. The chain links TRBV18 to TRBJ2-3, with TRBD1 matching 8 bases. The end of the DNA is better explained by TRBJ2-5, so the J call may be wrong. CDR3 length equals 14 residues. Germline-derived CDR1 and CDR2 are KGHSH and LQKENI. CDR3 in amino acids: CASSPRQGLGTQYF. CDR3 in DNA: TGTGCCAGCTCACCGCGACAGGGGTTGGGGACCCAGTACTTC.

This clonotype was seen repeatedly, ten times or more. The J gene is TRBJ2-1, the V gene TRBV7-8, with a weak D call TRBD2 (6 bases). The CDR3 extends over 16 amino acids. Germline V lookup: CDR1 SGHVS, CDR2 FQNEAQ. V lost 4 bases and J 3 bases, leaving 16 bases between the germline ends. CDR3 coding DNA: TGTGCCAGCAGCTCCTTTCCGGGTAGCGGCTACAATGAGCAGTTCTTC. It translates to CASSSFPGSGYNEQFF.

This sequence joins TRBV14 and TRBJ1-2, with TRBD1 identical over 9 bases. Germline V lookup: CDR1 SGHDN, CDR2 FVKESK. This CDR3 has 14 amino acids. After removal of 7 bases from V and 4 bases from J, the junction contained 7 bases not matched to a gene. The CDR3, as DNA: TGTGCCAGCACAAACGGACAGGGGAGCTATGGCTACACCTTC. Translating gives CASTNGQGSYGYTF.

There are many counts of this clonotype. The V and J genes are TRBV30 and TRBJ2-2; D assignment may be TRBD1 or TRBD2 (6 bases each). Germline lookup yields CDR1 GTSNPN and CDR2 SVGIG (reference sequence). The CDR3 covers 13 residues. Trimming shortened V by 1 base and J by 4 bases, and 7 bases separated the two germline ends. The CDR3 loop is CAWSGGATGELFF. CDR3 DNA sequence: TGTGCCTGGAGTGGGGGGGCCACCGGGGAGCTGTTTTTT.

This clonotype was seen at least ten times. The V and J genes are TRBV12-3 or TRBV12-4 and TRBJ2-1; 7 bases are shared with TRBD2. This CDR3 spans 15 amino acids. V was clipped by 5 bases and J by 4 bases; unmatched bases: 8. Here the CDR3 reads CASSGLAVTYNEQFF. CDR3 nucleotide sequence: TGTGCCAGCAGTGGTCTAGCGGTTACTTACAATGAGCAGTTCTTC.

The table lists this clonotype with many counts. This chain joins TRBV27 and TRBJ2-1; D is unclear. The CDR3 is made up of 13 amino acids. Germline CDR1 and CDR2: MNHEY and SMNVEV (reference sequence). The V and J ends lost 6 bases and 3 bases respectively, with 9 bases between them. The CDR3 here is CASRTALYNEQFF. The CDR3 nucleotides read TGTGCCAGCAGGACGGCCCTCTACAATGAGCAGTTCTTC.